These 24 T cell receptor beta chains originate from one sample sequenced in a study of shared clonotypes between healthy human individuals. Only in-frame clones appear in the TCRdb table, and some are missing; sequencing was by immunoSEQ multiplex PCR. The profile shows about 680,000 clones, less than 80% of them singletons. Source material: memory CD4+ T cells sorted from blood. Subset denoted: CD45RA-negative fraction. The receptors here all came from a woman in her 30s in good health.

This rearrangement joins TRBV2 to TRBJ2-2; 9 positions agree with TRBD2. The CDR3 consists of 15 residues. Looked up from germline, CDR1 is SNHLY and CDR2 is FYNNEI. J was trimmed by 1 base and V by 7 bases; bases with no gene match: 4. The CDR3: CASISGRLNTGELFF. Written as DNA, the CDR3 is TGTGCCAGCATTAGCGGGAGACTGAACACCGGGGAGCTGTTTTTT.

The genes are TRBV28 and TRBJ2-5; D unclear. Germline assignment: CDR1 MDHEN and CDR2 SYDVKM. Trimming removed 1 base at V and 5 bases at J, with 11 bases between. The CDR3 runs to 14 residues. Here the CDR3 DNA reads TGTGCCAGCAGTTTATCCCCTATGGGGGAGACCCAGTACTTC. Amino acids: CASSLSPMGETQYF.

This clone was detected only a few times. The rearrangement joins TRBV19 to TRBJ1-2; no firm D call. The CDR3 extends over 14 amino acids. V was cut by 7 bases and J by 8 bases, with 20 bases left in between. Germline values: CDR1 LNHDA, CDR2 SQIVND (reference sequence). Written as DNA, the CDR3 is TGTGCCAGTACTGATGGGTGGGAGACAAAGGGCTACACCTTC. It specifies CASTDGWETKGYTF.

The CDR3 loop is CASSDRGYGNQPQHF. CDR3 nucleotides: TGTGCCAGCAGTGACAGGGGATACGGCAATCAGCCCCAGCATTTT. This chain joins TRBV28 and TRBJ1-5; 8 bases fit TRBD1. There are 15 residues in the CDR3. CDR1 MDHEN and CDR2 SYDVKM come from the germline V gene. V gave up 5 bases and J gave up 2 bases; unmatched junction bases: 5.

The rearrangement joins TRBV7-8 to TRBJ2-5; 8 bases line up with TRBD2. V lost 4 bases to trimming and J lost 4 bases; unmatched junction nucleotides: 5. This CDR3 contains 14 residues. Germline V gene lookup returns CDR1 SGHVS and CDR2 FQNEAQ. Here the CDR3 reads CASSSYLAGETQYF. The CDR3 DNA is TGTGCCAGCAGCTCATACCTAGCGGGAGAGACCCAGTACTTC.

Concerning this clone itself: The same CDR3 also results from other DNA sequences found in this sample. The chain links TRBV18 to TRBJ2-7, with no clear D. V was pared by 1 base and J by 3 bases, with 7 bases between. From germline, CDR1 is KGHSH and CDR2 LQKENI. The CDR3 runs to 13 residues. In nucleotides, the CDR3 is TGTGCCAGCTCACCACGTGGCGACTACGAGCAGTACTTC. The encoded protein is CASSPRGDYEQYF.

CDR3 protein: CASSRGPQATNEKLFF. The CDR3 DNA reads TGCGCCAGCAGCAGGGGACCGCAAGCAACTAATGAAAAACTGTTTTTT. V usage is TRBV5-1 and J usage is TRBJ1-4; D is perhaps TRBD1 (5 bases). V was cut by 4 bases and J by 0 bases, with 13 bases left in between. Germline-derived CDR1 and CDR2 are SGHRS and YFSETQ. The CDR3 consists of 16 residues.

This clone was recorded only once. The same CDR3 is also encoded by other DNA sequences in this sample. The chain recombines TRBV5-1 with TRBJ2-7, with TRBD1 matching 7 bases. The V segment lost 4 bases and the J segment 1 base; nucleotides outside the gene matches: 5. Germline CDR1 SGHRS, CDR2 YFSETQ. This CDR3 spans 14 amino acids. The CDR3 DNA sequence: TGCGCCAGCAGCCGACAGGGTGGATCCTACGAGCAGTACTTC. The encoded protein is CASSRQGGSYEQYF. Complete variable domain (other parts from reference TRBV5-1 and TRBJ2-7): KAGVTQTPRYLIKTRGQQVTLSCSPISGHRSVSWYQQTPGQGLQFLFEYFSETQRNKGNFPGRFSGRQFSNSRSEMNVSTLELGDSALYLCASSRQGGSYEQYFGPGTRLTVT.

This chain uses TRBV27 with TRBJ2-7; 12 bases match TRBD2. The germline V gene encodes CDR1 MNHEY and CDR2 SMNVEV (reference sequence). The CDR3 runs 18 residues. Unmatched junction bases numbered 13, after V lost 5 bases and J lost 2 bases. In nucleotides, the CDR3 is TGTGCCAGCAGTGTAAGACCGGGACTAGCGGGCTTAGCCTACGAGCAGTACTTC. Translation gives CASSVRPGLAGLAYEQYF.

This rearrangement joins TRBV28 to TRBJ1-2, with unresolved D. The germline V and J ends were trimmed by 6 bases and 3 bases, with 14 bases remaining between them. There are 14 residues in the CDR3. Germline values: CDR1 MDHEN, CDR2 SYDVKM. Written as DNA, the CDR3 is TGTGCCAGCAGCCCCGAGGGCAGAGACTATGGCTACACCTTC. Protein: CASSPEGRDYGYTF.

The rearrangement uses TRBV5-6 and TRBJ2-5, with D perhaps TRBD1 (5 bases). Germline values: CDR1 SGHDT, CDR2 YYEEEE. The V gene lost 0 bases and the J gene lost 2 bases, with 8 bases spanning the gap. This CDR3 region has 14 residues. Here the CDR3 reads CASSLAGKQETQYF. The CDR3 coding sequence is TGTGCCAGCAGCTTGGCAGGGAAGCAAGAGACCCAGTACTTC. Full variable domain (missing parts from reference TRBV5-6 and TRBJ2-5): DAGVTQSPTHLIKTRGQQVTLRCSPKSGHDTVSWYQQALGQGPQFIFQYYEEEERQRGNFPDRFSGHQFPNYSSELNVNALLLGDSALYLCASSLAGKQETQYFGPGTRLLVL.

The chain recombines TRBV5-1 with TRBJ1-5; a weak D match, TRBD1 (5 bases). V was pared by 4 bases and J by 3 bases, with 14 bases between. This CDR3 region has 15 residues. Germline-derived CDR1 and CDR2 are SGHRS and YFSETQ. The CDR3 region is CASSPTGGDNQPQHF. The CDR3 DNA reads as TGCGCCAGCAGCCCGACGGGAGGGGACAATCAGCCCCAGCATTTT.

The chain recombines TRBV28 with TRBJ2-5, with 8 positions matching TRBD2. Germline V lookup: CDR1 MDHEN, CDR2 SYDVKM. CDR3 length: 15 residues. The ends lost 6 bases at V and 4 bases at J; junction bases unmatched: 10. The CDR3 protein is CASRKSGRGGETQYF. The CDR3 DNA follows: TGTGCCAGCAGAAAAAGCGGGAGAGGCGGAGAGACCCAGTACTTC.

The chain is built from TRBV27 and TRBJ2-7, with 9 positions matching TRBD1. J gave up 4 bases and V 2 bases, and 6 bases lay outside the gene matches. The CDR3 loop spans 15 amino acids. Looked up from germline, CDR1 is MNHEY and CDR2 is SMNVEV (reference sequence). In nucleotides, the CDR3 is TGTGCCAGCAGTTTACCACGGGACAGGGATTACGAGCAGTACTTC. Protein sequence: CASSLPRDRDYEQYF.

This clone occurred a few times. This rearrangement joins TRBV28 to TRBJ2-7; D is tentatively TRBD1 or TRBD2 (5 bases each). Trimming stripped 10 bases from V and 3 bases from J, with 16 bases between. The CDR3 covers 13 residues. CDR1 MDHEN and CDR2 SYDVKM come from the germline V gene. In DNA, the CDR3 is TGTGCCACCGGACACGCACGGGGCTACGAGCAGTACTTC. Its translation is CATGHARGYEQYF.

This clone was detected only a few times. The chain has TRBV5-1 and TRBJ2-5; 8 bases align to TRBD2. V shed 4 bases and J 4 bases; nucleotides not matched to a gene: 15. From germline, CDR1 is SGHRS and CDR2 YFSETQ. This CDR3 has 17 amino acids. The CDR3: CASSISGWVAGPETQYF. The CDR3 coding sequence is TGCGCCAGCAGCATAAGCGGTTGGGTAGCGGGACCAGAGACCCAGTACTTC. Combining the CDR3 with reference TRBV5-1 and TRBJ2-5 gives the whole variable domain KAGVTQTPRYLIKTRGQQVTLSCSPISGHRSVSWYQQTPGQGLQFLFEYFSETQRNKGNFPGRFSGRQFSNSRSEMNVSTLELGDSALYLCASSISGWVAGPETQYFGPGTRLLVL.

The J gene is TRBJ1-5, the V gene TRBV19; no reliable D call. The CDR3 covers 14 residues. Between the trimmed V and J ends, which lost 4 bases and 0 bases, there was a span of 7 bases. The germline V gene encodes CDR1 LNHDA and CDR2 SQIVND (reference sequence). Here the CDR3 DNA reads TGTGCCAGTAGTAGATTAGCTAGCAATCAGCCCCAGCATTTT. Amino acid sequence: CASSRLASNQPQHF.

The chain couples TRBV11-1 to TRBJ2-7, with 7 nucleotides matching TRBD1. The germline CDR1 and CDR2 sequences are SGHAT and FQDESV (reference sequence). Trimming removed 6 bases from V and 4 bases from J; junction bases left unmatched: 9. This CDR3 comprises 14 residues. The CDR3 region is CASRIETGPYEQYF. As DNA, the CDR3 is TGTGCCAGCAGGATTGAGACAGGGCCTTACGAGCAGTACTTC.

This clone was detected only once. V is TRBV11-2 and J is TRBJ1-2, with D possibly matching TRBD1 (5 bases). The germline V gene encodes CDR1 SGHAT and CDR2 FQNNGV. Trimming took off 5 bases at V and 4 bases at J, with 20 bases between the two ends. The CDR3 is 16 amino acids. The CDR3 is CASSTLSGRGPYGYTF. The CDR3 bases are TGTGCCAGCAGCACTCTTAGTGGAAGGGGTCCCTATGGCTACACCTTC.

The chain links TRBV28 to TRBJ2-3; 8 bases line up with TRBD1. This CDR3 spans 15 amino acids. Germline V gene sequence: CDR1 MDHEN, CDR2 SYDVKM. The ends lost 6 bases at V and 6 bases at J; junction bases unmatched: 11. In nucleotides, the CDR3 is TGTGCCAGCAGGCCCCCGATGACAGGGGTCGATACGCAGTATTTT. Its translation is CASRPPMTGVDTQYF.

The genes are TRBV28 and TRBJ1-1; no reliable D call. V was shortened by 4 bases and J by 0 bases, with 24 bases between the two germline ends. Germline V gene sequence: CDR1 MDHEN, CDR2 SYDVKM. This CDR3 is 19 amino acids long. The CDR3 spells CASSSRAMILGVLNTEAFF. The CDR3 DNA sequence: TGTGCCAGCAGTTCCCGAGCCATGATCCTCGGGGTCCTGAACACTGAAGCTTTCTTT.

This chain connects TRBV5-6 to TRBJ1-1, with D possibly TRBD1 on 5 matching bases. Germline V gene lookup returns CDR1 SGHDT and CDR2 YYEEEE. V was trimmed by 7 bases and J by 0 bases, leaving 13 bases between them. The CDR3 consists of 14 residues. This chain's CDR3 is CASAVGALNTEAFF. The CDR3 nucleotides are TGTGCCAGCGCAGTTGGGGCCTTGAACACTGAAGCTTTCTTT.

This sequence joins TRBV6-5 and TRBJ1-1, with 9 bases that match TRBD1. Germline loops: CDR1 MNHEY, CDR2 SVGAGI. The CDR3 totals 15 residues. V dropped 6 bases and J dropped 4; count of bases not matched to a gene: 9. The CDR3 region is CASSLTGGAGTEAFF. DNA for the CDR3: TGTGCCAGCAGCCTAACAGGGGGCGCCGGCACTGAAGCTTTCTTT.

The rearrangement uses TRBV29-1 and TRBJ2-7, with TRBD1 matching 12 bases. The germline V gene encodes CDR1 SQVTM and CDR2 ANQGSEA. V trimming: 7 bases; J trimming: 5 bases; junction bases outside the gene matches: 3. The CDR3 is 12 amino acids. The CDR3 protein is CSAGTGGDEQYF. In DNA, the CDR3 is TGCAGCGCTGGGACAGGGGGCGACGAGCAGTACTTC.